Below are 3 T cell receptor beta chains sequenced from a single sample in a study of T cells in Graves' hyperthyroidism and ophthalmopathy. From RNA transcripts, TCR beta CDR3 regions were amplified. The HTBI primer set served for first-round RT-PCR of the TCR CDR3. TCRdb reanalysed the multiplex PCR reads using MiXCR and keeps one entry per CDR3 protein. The data contain 530,000 or so distinct CDR3 sequences, approximately 25% of them singletons. The sequencing input was blood. These receptor sequences come from a woman in her twenties or thirties with Graves' ophthalmopathy.

Details on this clonotype: This may arise from a read error, as a much more abundant clone is one base away. V and J are TRBV7-6 and TRBJ1-5, with 7 bases matching TRBD1. The germline gives CDR1 SGHVS, CDR2 FNYEAQ. The CDR3 loop spans 15 amino acids. CDR3 coding DNA: TGTGCCGGCAGCTCCGGGACAGCTAGCAATCAGCCCCAGCATTTT. Residues: CAGSSGTASNQPQHF.

The chain joins TRBV27 to TRBJ2-7, with unresolved D. Germline CDR1 is MNHEY and CDR2 is SMNVEV (reference sequence). The CDR3 consists of 13 residues. Trimming shortened V by 1 base and J by 6 bases, and 10 bases separated the two germline ends. CDR3 in amino acids: CASSLYPTGEQYF. In nucleotides, the CDR3 is TGTGCCAGCAGTTTATACCCTACGGGCGAGCAGTACTTC.

This clonotype was counted at least ten times. This rearrangement joins TRBV18 to TRBJ2-5; no clear D. The CDR3 loop spans 13 amino acids. The V end lost 6 bases, the J end lost 3 bases, and 11 bases lay between the germline ends. Germline V gene sequence: CDR1 KGHSH, CDR2 LQKENI. Here the CDR3 DNA reads TGTGCCAGCTCGGCGAACAGAAAAGAGACCCAGTACTTC. The encoded protein is CASSANRKETQYF.